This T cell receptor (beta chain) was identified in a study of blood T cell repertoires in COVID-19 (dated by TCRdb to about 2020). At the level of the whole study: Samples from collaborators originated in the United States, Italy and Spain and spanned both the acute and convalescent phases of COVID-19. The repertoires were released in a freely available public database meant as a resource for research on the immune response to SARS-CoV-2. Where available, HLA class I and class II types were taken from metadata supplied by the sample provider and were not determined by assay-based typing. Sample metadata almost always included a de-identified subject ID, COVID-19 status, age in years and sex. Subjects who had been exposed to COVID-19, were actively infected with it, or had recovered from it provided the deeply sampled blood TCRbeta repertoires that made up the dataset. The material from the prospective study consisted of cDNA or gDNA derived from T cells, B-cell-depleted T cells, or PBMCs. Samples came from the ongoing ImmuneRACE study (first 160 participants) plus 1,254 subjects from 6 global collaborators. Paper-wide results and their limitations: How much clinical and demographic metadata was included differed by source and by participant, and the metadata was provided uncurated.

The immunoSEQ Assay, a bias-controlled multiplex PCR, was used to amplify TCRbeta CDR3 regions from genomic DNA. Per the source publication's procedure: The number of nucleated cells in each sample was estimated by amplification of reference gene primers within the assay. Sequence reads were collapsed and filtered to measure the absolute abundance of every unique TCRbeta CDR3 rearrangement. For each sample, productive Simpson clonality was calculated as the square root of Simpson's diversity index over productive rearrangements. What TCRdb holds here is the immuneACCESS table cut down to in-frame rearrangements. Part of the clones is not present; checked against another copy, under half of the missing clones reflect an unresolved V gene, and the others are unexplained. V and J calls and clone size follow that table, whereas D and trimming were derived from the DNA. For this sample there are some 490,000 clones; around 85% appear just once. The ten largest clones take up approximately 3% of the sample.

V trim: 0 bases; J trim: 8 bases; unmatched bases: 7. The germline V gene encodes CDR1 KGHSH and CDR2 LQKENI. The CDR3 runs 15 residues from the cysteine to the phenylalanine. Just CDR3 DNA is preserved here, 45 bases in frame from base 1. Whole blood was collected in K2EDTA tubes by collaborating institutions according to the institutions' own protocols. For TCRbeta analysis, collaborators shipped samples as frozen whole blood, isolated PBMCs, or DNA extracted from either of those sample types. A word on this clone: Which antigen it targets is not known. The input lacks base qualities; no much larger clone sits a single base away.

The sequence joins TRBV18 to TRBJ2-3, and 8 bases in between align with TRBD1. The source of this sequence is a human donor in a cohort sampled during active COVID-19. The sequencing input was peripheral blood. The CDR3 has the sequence CASSPPGTGEGTQYF. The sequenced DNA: TGTGCCAGCTCACCACCGGGGACAGGAGAAGGTACGCAGTATTTT.